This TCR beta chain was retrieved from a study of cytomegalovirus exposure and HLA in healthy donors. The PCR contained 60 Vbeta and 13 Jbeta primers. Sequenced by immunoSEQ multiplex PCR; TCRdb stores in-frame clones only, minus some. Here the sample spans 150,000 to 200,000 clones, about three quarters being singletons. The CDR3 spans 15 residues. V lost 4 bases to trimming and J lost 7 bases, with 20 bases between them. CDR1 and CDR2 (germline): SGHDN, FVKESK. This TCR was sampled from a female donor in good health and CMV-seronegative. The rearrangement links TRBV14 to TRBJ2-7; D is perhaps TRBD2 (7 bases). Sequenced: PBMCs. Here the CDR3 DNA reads TGTGCCAGCAGCCCATTTGGGGCGGGGGCAGGGGAGCAGTACTTC. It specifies CASSPFGAGAGEQYF.